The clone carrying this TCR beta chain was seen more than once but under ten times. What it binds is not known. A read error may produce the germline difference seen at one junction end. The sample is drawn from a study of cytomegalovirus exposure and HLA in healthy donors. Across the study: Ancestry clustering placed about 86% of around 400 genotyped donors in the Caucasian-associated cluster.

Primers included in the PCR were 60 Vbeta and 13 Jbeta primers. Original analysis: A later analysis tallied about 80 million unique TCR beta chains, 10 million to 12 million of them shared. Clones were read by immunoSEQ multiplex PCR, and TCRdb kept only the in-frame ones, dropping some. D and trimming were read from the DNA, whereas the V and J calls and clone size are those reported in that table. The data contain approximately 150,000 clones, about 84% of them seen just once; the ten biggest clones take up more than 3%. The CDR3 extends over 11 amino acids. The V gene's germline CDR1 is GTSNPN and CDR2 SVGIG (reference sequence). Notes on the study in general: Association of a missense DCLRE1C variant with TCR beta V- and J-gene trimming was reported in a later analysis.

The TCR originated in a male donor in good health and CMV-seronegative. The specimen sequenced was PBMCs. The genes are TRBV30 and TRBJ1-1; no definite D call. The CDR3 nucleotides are TGTGCCTGGAGTGCCCGACTCCAAGTGCTCTTT. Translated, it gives CAWSARLQVLF. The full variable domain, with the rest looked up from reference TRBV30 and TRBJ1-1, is SQTIHQWPATLVQPVGSPLSLECTVEGTSNPNLYWYRQAAGRGLQLLFYSVGIGQISSEVPQNLSASRPQDRQFILSSKKLLLSDSGFYLCAWSARLQVLFGQGTRLTVV.